This note documents a single T cell receptor beta chain sequence. Antigen: not known. Mismatch with germline at one junction end may stem from a read error. This table comes from immunoSEQ multiplex PCR, and its TCRdb copy is limited to in-frame clones, with some not included. This table has approximately 170,000 clones, approximately 89% appearing once. This sample stems from a study of T cell responses to AZD1222 COVID-19 vaccine. Study context: Pooling of second doses given at about 4 or about 12 weeks was done.

The CDR3 loop spans 13 amino acids. Germline CDR1 reads DFQATT; CDR2 reads SNEGSKA (reference sequence). Overall study results and limits: Just 5 or 6 AZD1222 recipients tested seropositive at baseline. Receipt of two AZD1222 doses was followed by a rise in Spike-specific TCR breadth and depth.

The V gene is TRBV20-1, the J gene TRBJ2-1; D is ambiguous. This receptor was obtained from an adult in good health. The sequencing used peripheral blood, collected on day 0 of AZD1222 vaccination. The CDR3 loop reads CSASESAYNEQFF. The CDR3 DNA reads as TGCAGTGCTAGTGAAAGCGCCTATAATGAGCAGTTCTTC.